Ten or more counts support the clone carrying this T cell receptor (beta chain). TCR beta CDR3 sequences were amplified from RNA transcripts. Initially, a first-round RT-PCR of the TCR CDR3 employed the HTBI primer set. TCRdb passed the multiplex PCR reads through MiXCR, listing each CDR3 protein once. The profile covers a few hundred thousand distinct CDR3 sequences, with roughly an eighth appearing a single time and about 4.9% taken by the ten largest. This record belongs to a study of T cells in Graves' hyperthyroidism and ophthalmopathy. Study in general: The authors collected peripheral blood at initial diagnosis, before any treatment.

Trimming shortened V by 0 bases and J by 4 bases, and 13 bases separated the two germline ends. Germline CDR1 SGHDT, CDR2 YYEEEE. The CDR3 has 16 amino acids. Those patients with uncontrolled infection, other autoimmune disease, pregnancy or lactation were excluded. Clinical symptoms, serum thyroxine, TRAb, thyroid ultrasound and orbital computed tomography established diagnosis. The PBMCs studied were ones that came from around 10 ml fresh peripheral blood. This receptor was obtained from a woman aged 18-29 years with Graves' hyperthyroidism. The sample consisted of blood. V is TRBV5-6 and J is TRBJ2-2, with D uncertain. The CDR3 sequence: CASSLAGHSGTGELFF. In DNA, the CDR3 is TGTGCCAGCAGCTTGGCCGGGCATTCGGGCACCGGGGAGCTGTTTTTT.